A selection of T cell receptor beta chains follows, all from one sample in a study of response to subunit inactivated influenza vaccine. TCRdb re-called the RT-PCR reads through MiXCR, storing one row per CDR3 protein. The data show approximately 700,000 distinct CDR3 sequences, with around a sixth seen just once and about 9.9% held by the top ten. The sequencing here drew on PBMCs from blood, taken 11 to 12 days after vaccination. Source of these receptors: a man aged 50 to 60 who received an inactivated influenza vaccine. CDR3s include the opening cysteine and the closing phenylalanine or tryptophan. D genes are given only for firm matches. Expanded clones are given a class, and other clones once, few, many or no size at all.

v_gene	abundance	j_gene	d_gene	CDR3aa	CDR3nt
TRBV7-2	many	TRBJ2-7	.	CASSLGERTSSYEQYF	TGTGCCAGCAGCTTAGGGGAGAGAACCAGCTCCTACGAGCAGTACTTC
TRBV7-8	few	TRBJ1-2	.	CASSLERRPIGYTF	TGTGCCAGCAGCTTAGAAAGGCGGCCGATTGGCTACACCTTC
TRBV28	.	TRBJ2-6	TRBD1	CASSPFDRGRGGANVLTF	TGTGCCAGCAGCCCGTTCGACAGGGGAAGAGGTGGGGCCAACGTCCTGACTTTC
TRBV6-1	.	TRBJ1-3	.	CASRNIQTGNTIYF	TGTGCCAGCAGGAACATACAGACTGGAAACACCATATATTTT
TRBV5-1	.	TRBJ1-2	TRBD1	CASSLGQGAFGYTF	TGCGCCAGCAGCTTGGGACAGGGGGCCTTTGGCTACACCTTC
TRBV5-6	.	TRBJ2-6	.	CASSLFMFSGANVLTF	TGTGCCAGCAGCTTGTTTATGTTCTCTGGGGCCAACGTCCTGACTTTC
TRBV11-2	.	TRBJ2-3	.	CASSLDQPRQWSQYF	TGTGCCAGCAGCTTAGATCAACCCAGGCAATGGTCGCAGTATTTT
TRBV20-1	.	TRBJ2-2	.	CSAIRPGELFF	TGCAGTGCTATCCGCCCCGGGGAGCTGTTTTTT
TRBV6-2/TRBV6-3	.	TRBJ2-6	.	CASRGLGGPSVLTF	TGTGCCAGCAGAGGGCTTGGGGGCCCCTCCGTCCTGACTTTC
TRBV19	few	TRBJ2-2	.	CASSPSRSRTHANTGELFF	TGTGCCAGTAGTCCCTCCAGGTCGAGGACCCACGCGAACACCGGGGAGCTGTTTTTT
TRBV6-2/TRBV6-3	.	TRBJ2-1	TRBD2	CASSYSYGTSINEQFF	TGTGCCAGCAGTTACTCGTATGGGACTAGTATCAATGAGCAGTTCTTC
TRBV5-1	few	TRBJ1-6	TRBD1	CASSFTGQAYNSPLHF	TGCGCCAGCAGCTTCACTGGACAGGCTTATAATTCACCCCTCCACTTT
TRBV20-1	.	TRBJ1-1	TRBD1	CSVIQGLNTEAFF	TGCAGCGTGATACAGGGGTTGAACACTGAAGCTTTCTTT
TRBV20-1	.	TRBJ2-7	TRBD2	CSAPFIGTRHEQYF	TGCAGTGCACCCTTCATCGGGACTAGACACGAGCAGTACTTC
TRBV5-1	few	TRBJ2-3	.	CASTLGSGGTSTDTQYF	TGCGCCAGCACCCTGGGGAGCGGCGGGACGAGCACAGATACGCAGTATTTT
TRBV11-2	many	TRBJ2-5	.	CASSLVSFWGTGETQYF	TGTGCCAGCAGCTTAGTTTCATTTTGGGGGACTGGGGAGACCCAGTACTTC
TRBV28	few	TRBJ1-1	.	CASSTPLYGAPNTEAFF	TGTGCCAGCAGCACCCCTCTATACGGGGCCCCGAACACTGAAGCTTTCTTT
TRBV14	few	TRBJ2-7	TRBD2	CASSQFLSAGGPFEQYF	TGTGCCAGCAGCCAGTTCCTATCCGCGGGAGGGCCGTTCGAGCAGTACTTC
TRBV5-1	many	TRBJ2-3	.	CASSLWVAATDTQYF	TGCGCCAGCAGCTTGTGGGTAGCGGCCACAGATACGCAGTATTTT
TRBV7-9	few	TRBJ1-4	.	CASSLDVGEKLFF	TGTGCCAGCAGCTTAGACGTTGGAGAAAAACTGTTTTTT
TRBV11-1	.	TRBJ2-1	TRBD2	CASSLAYRRGSSYNEQFF	TGTGCCAGCAGCTTAGCGTACCGACGCGGGAGCTCCTACAATGAGCAGTTCTTC
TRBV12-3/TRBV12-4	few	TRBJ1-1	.	CASTAIGGSTEAFF	TGTGCCAGCACTGCAATTGGGGGTTCCACTGAAGCTTTCTTT
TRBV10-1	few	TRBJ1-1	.	CASSEDRLNTEAFF	TGCGCCAGCAGTGAGGACAGATTGAACACTGAAGCTTTCTTT
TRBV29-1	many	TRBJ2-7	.	CSVRGTYEQYF	TGCAGCGTGAGAGGGACCTACGAGCAGTACTTC
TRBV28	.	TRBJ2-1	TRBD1	CASFLRLGQGFSAKQFF	TGTGCCAGCTTCCTCAGGCTGGGACAGGGGTTTTCAGCAAAGCAGTTCTTC
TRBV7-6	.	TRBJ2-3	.	CASSSERSWRTDTQYF	TGTGCCAGCAGCTCGGAAAGGAGCTGGAGAACAGATACGCAGTATTTT
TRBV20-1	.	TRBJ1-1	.	CSGQPNTEAFF	TGCAGTGGGCAGCCGAACACTGAAGCTTTCTTT
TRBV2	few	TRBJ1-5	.	CASSAIGYSNQPQHF	TGTGCCAGCAGTGCGATAGGGTATAGCAATCAGCCCCAGCATTTT
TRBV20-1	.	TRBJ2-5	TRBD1	CSVLPDRAQETQYF	TGCAGCGTCCTCCCGGACAGGGCTCAAGAGACCCAGTACTTC
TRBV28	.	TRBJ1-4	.	CASSLLTTATNEKLFF	TGTGCCAGCAGTTTACTTACGACAGCTACTAATGAAAAACTGTTTTTT
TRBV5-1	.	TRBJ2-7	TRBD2	CASSLTLAGYGEQYF	TGCGCCAGCAGCTTGACGCTAGCGGGGTACGGGGAGCAGTACTTC
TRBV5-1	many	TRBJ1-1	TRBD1	CASSSYRGRYAEAFF	TGCGCCAGCAGCTCATACAGGGGTCGATATGCTGAAGCTTTCTTT
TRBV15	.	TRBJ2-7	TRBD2	CATSRDQGAGRAYEQYF	TGTGCCACCAGCAGAGATCAAGGGGCAGGGAGGGCCTACGAGCAGTACTTC
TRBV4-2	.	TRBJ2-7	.	CASSQVRDNYEQYF	TGTGCCAGCAGCCAAGTTAGGGACAACTACGAGCAGTACTTC
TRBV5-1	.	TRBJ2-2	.	CASGTNTGELFF	TGCGCCAGCGGCACGAACACCGGGGAGCTGTTTTTT
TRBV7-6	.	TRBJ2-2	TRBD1	CASSGQENTGELFF	TGTGCCAGCAGCGGACAGGAGAACACCGGGGAGCTGTTTTTT
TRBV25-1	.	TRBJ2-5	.	CASRSWGQETQYF	TGTGCCAGCAGGTCTTGGGGGCAAGAGACCCAGTACTTC
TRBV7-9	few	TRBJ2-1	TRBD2	CASSLGDGLAVYNEQFF	TGTGCCAGCAGCTTAGGAGACGGACTAGCGGTATACAATGAGCAGTTCTTC
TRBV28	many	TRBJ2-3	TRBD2	CASSFNLAGGTDTQYF	TGTGCCAGCAGTTTCAACCTAGCGGGAGGTACAGATACGCAGTATTTT
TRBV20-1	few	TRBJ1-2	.	CSARVQPVGDGYTF	TGCAGTGCTAGAGTCCAGCCAGTTGGTGACGGCTACACCTTC
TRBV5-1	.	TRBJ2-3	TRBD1	CASSLQGERTDTQYF	TGCGCCAGCAGCTTACAGGGGGAACGCACAGATACGCAGTATTTT
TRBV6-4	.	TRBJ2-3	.	CASTRFQSDTQYF	TGTGCCAGCACGAGGTTTCAGTCGGATACGCAGTATTTT
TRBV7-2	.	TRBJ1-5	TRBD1	CASSLRQGATNQPQHF	TGTGCCAGCAGCCTTAGACAGGGGGCCACCAATCAGCCCCAGCATTTT
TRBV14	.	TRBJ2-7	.	CASSQVLDYEQYF	TGTGCCAGCAGCCAAGTTCTAGACTACGAGCAGTACTTC
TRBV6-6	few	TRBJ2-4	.	CASSTREQGIQYF	TGTGCCAGCAGTACCCGGGAACAAGGCATTCAGTACTTC
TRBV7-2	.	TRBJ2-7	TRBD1	CASSLAQGAFNEQYF	TGTGCCAGCAGCTTAGCGCAGGGGGCGTTTAACGAGCAGTACTTC
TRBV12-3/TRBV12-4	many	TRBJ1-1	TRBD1	CASSPPTGLFDEAFF	TGTGCCAGCAGCCCCCCGACAGGGCTGTTTGATGAAGCTTTCTTT
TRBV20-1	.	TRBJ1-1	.	CSTDSSGTHTEAFF	TGCAGCACTGATTCCTCCGGGACCCACACTGAAGCTTTCTTT
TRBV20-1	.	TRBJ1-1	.	CSALEALTGNTEAFF	TGCAGTGCCCTAGAGGCCCTGACGGGAAACACTGAAGCTTTCTTT
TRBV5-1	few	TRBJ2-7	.	CASSLAGQFSYEQYF	TGCGCCAGCAGCTTGGCAGGACAGTTCTCCTACGAGCAGTACTTC
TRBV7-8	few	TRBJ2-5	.	CASSRGRGAQETQYF	TGTGCCAGCAGTCGGGGTCGCGGGGCTCAAGAGACCCAGTACTTC
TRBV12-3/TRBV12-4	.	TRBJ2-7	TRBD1	CASSLGTGPKQYF	TGTGCCAGCAGTTTAGGGACAGGCCCTAAGCAGTACTTC